Below, 30 T cell receptor beta chains from the same sample are listed, as sequenced in a study of Graves' ophthalmopathy and Graves' hyperthyroidism. Beta-chain TCR CDR3 regions were amplified from RNA transcripts. A first-round RT-PCR used HTBI primers, followed by a second-round multiplex PCR. Via MiXCR, TCRdb re-called the multiplex PCR reads, giving one row per CDR3 protein. The sample has 200,000 to 250,000 distinct CDR3 sequences; roughly a fifth are singletons. The sample taken for sequencing was peripheral blood. The receptors shown here come from a woman aged 45-59 years with Graves' ophthalmopathy.

There are many counts of this clonotype. V is TRBV20-1 and J is TRBJ2-5, with D possibly being TRBD1 (6 bases). The CDR3 has 15 residues. Trimming took off 4 bases at V and 4 bases at J, with 19 bases between the two ends. Germline V gene sequence: CDR1 DFQATT, CDR2 SNEGSKA (reference sequence). CDR3 DNA: TGCAGTGCTATAAGAGGGGGTTGGGTGGGAGAGACCCAGTACTTC. It yields the protein CSAIRGGWVGETQYF.

This clonotype was observed at least ten times. J is TRBJ1-2 and V is TRBV12-3 or TRBV12-4, with TRBD1 as a possible D gene (5 bases). Trimming shortened V by 2 bases and J by 5 bases, and 12 bases separated the two germline ends. The CDR3 spans 14 residues. The CDR3 reads CASSLRDLGYGYTF. DNA of the CDR3: TGTGCCAGCAGTTTAAGGGACCTCGGATATGGCTACACCTTC.

This clonotype was detected many times. The chain carries TRBV2 and TRBJ2-5, with D uncertain. The CDR3 has 14 amino acids. The V end was cut by 2 bases, the J end by 0 bases, with 7 bases between. Germline CDR1 is SNHLY and CDR2 is FYNNEI. The CDR3 sequence is CASSEWVDQETQYF. The CDR3 DNA sequence: TGTGCCAGCAGTGAATGGGTGGACCAAGAGACCCAGTACTTC.

There are many counts of this clonotype. The rearrangement links TRBV7-6 to TRBJ2-7, with D hard to call. CDR1 is SGHVS, CDR2 FNYEAQ, per germline. Trimming shortened V by 2 bases and J by 2 bases, and 13 bases separated the two germline ends. This CDR3 contains 15 residues. The CDR3 sequence: CASSLSAGSPYEQYF. DNA of the CDR3: TGTGCCAGCAGCTTATCCGCAGGTTCCCCCTACGAGCAGTACTTC.

This clonotype was found many times. This chain joins TRBV12-3 or TRBV12-4 and TRBJ1-4; D ambiguous. The CDR3 spans 14 residues. The ends were cut back, 6 bases at V and 4 bases at J, with 12 bases in the middle. CDR3 sequence (DNA): TGTGCCAGCAGAAAGACGGGTCATAATGAAAAACTGTTTTTT. The encoded protein is CASRKTGHNEKLFF.

This clonotype was observed a few times. The rearrangement links TRBV3-1 to TRBJ1-5; tentatively, D is TRBD1 (5 bases). Germline CDR1 reads LGHDT; CDR2 reads YNNKEL (reference sequence). This CDR3 contains 15 residues. V was shortened by 2 bases and J by 7 bases, with 15 bases between the two germline ends. The CDR3 bases are TGTGCCAGCAGCCAAACCACGGTGCGGGACCAGCCCCAGCATTTT. Translating it yields CASSQTTVRDQPQHF.

This chain joins TRBV6-2 or TRBV6-3 and TRBJ2-7; 11 bases are a match to TRBD2. Germline V gene sequence: CDR1 MNHEY, CDR2 SVGEGT. CDR3 length: 15 amino acids. The ends lost 7 bases at V and 1 base at J; junction bases unmatched: 6. The CDR3 nucleotides are TGTGCCAGCATAAGGGCTAGCGGGAGGTCCTACGAGCAGTACTTC. It specifies CASIRASGRSYEQYF.

This clonotype showed up many times. The J gene is TRBJ2-7, the V gene TRBV2; possibly TRBD2 for D (5 bases). CDR3 length equals 13 residues. Trimming removed 5 bases from V and 0 bases from J, with 8 bases in between. Germline values: CDR1 SNHLY, CDR2 FYNNEI. In DNA form, the CDR3 reads TGTGCCAGCAGTCGTAGCGCCTCCTACGAGCAGTACTTC. Its protein product is CASSRSASYEQYF. Filled out from reference TRBV2 and TRBJ2-7, the complete variable domain reads EPEVTQTPSHQVTQMGQEVILRCVPISNHLYFYWYRQILGQKVEFLVSFYNNEISEKSEIFDDQFSVERPDGSNFTLKIRSTKLEDSAMYFCASSRSASYEQYFGPGTRLTVT.

This clonotype has ten or more counts. The genes are TRBV7-9 and TRBJ2-7; weak D call: TRBD1 (6 bases). V lost 8 bases to trimming and J lost 4 bases, with 21 bases between them. CDR1 SEHNR and CDR2 FQNEAQ come from the germline V gene (reference sequence). The CDR3 consists of 15 residues. The CDR3 sequence: CASSGRTEPLYEQYF. Written as DNA, the CDR3 is TGTGCCAGCTCGGGGCGGACAGAACCCTTGTACGAGCAGTACTTC.

This clonotype was seen ten or more times. The V call is TRBV12-3 or TRBV12-4, the J call TRBJ1-6, with D unresolved. This CDR3 is 15 amino acids long. Deletions cut 4 bases from V and 0 bases from J, with 7 bases between. The CDR3 region is CASSSGSSYNSPLHF. The CDR3 coding sequence is TGTGCCAGCAGTTCGGGGAGCTCCTATAATTCACCCCTCCACTTT.

CDR3 region: CASSASVNYGYTF. CDR3 nucleotide sequence: TGTGCCAGCAGCGCCTCGGTTAACTATGGCTACACCTTC. This chain uses TRBV12-3 or TRBV12-4 with TRBJ1-2; D is ambiguous. The V and J ends lost 6 bases and 1 base respectively, with 9 bases between them. This CDR3 spans 13 amino acids.

This clonotype came up many times. The chain has TRBV28 and TRBJ2-7; TRBD2 agrees at 7 bases. J gave up 5 bases and V 5 bases, and 15 bases lay outside the gene matches. This CDR3 is 16 amino acids long. Germline CDR1 is MDHEN and CDR2 is SYDVKM. CDR3 residues: CASSAPRERENDEQYF. In DNA, the CDR3 is TGTGCCAGCAGTGCCCCTCGGGAGCGGGAAAACGACGAGCAGTACTTC. Looking up the rest from reference TRBV28 and TRBJ2-7 gives the full variable domain: DVKVTQSSRYLVKRTGEKVFLECVQDMDHENMFWYRQDPGLGLRLIYFSYDVKMKEKGDIPEGYSVSREKKERFSLILESASTNQTSMYLCASSAPRERENDEQYFGPGTRLTVT.

This clonotype occurred many times. V gene TRBV20-1 combines with J gene TRBJ1-5; tentatively, D is TRBD1 (5 bases). V lost 5 bases and J 1 base, leaving 12 bases between the germline ends. The CDR3 covers 14 residues. The V gene's germline CDR1 is DFQATT and CDR2 SNEGSKA (reference sequence). CDR3 in amino acids: CSAYIRDSNQPQHF. The CDR3 bases are TGCAGTGCTTACATCCGGGACAGCAATCAGCCCCAGCATTTT.

This clonotype has a count of ten or more. This sequence joins TRBV27 and TRBJ1-2; D might be TRBD1 (5 bases). Per germline, CDR1 MNHEY and CDR2 SMNVEV (reference sequence). The V end lost 2 bases, the J end lost 4 bases, and 11 bases lay between the germline ends. This CDR3 has 14 amino acids. The CDR3 is CASSLNRNRYGYTF. The CDR3 coding sequence is TGTGCCAGCAGTTTAAACAGGAACCGCTATGGCTACACCTTC.

This clonotype was picked up many times. Since a much larger clone is just one base distant, this may be a read error. The chain joins TRBV7-2 to TRBJ2-5; D unclear. The V and J ends lost 1 base and 5 bases respectively, with 5 bases between them. Germline CDR1 and CDR2: SGHTA and FQGNSA. The CDR3 sequence is 12 residues long. The CDR3 region has the DNA TGTGCCAGCAGCTTAGTGGCTGAGACCCAGTACTTC. Encoded protein: CASSLVAETQYF.

This clonotype has a count of ten or more. The gene calls are TRBV30 and TRBJ2-2, with a weak D call TRBD1 (6 bases). The CDR3 is 11 amino acids. V was pared by 8 bases and J by 6 bases, with 10 bases between. Germline CDR1 reads GTSNPN; CDR2 reads SVGIG (reference sequence). The chain's CDR3 is CAVHRAGELFF. The CDR3 DNA reads as TGTGCCGTACACAGGGCCGGGGAGCTGTTTTTT.

The V gene is TRBV24-1, the J gene TRBJ2-2, with D tentatively TRBD1 or TRBD2 (5 bases each). V shed 11 bases and J shed 6 bases, with 21 bases lying between them. CDR3 length equals 15 residues. Germline V CDR1 and CDR2: KGHDR, SFDVKD. In DNA, the CDR3 is TGTGCCATACAGGAGGCCCTAGGGGAATCCGGGGAGCTGTTTTTT. The encoded protein is CAIQEALGESGELFF.

This clonotype appeared many times. The V call is TRBV30, the J call TRBJ2-7; 9 bases align to TRBD1. Germline trimming cut 5 bases from V and 2 bases from J; bases unmatched to any gene: 4. The CDR3 is 13 amino acids. The germline V gene encodes CDR1 GTSNPN and CDR2 SVGIG (reference sequence). The CDR3 nucleotides read TGTGCCTGGCGACAGGGGGTGCCCTACGAGCAGTACTTC. Residues: CAWRQGVPYEQYF. Full variable domain (remainder filled in from reference TRBV30 and TRBJ2-7): SQTIHQWPATLVQPVGSPLSLECTVEGTSNPNLYWYRQAAGRGLQLLFYSVGIGQISSEVPQNLSASRPQDRQFILSSKKLLLSDSGFYLCAWRQGVPYEQYFGPGTRLTVT.

In this sample, this clonotype turned up a few times. This chain uses TRBV5-1 with TRBJ2-5, with 8 bases lining up with TRBD2. The CDR3 covers 19 residues. Trimming at V came to 4 bases and at J to 0 bases, leaving 17 bases not matched to a gene. Germline V CDR1 and CDR2: SGHRS, YFSETQ. The CDR3: CASSPLISGNPQYQETQYF. CDR3 sequence (DNA): TGCGCCAGCAGCCCCCTGATTAGCGGGAATCCCCAGTACCAAGAGACCCAGTACTTC.

This clonotype was picked up many times. The gene calls are TRBV12-3 or TRBV12-4 and TRBJ1-1; no clear D. V lost 3 bases and J 6 bases, leaving 11 bases between the germline ends. The CDR3 has 13 amino acids. The CDR3 is CASSLFGRAEAFF. CDR3 DNA sequence: TGTGCCAGCAGTTTGTTCGGGCGGGCTGAAGCTTTCTTT.

The sample holds many counts of this clonotype. The V call is TRBV12-3 or TRBV12-4, the J call TRBJ2-2; D uncertain. V lost 5 bases and J 2 bases, leaving 9 bases between the germline ends. The CDR3 has 14 amino acids. The CDR3 coding sequence is TGTGCCAGCAGTCCAGTCCACAACACCGGGGAGCTGTTTTTT. This sequence encodes CASSPVHNTGELFF.

The genes are TRBV20-1 and TRBJ1-2, with D tentatively TRBD1 (6 bases). The germline V and J ends were trimmed by 0 bases and 5 bases, with 16 bases remaining between them. This CDR3 comprises 15 residues. Germline CDR1 and CDR2: DFQATT and SNEGSKA (reference sequence). This CDR3 reads CSARDTDRSGYGYTF. CDR3 DNA sequence: TGCAGTGCTAGAGATACCGACAGGAGCGGGTATGGCTACACCTTC.

This clonotype was found many times. The V call is TRBV19, the J call TRBJ2-7; the D is unclear. The V gene's germline CDR1 is LNHDA and CDR2 SQIVND (reference sequence). Trimming cost V 2 bases and J 3 bases, with 14 bases left between them. CDR3 length equals 15 residues. As DNA, the CDR3 is TGTGCCAGTAGTATAAAGATAGCAGGCTACTACGAGCAGTACTTC. It codes for CASSIKIAGYYEQYF.

The table lists this clonotype with many counts. This sequence joins TRBV4-2 and TRBJ1-3; D is uncertain. CDR1 is LGHNA, CDR2 YNFKEQ, per germline. This CDR3 contains 15 residues. The ends were cut back, 0 bases at V and 4 bases at J, with 10 bases in the middle. CDR3 DNA sequence: TGTGCCAGCAGCCAAGATGTAAACCCAGGAAACACCATATATTTT. This gives the protein CASSQDVNPGNTIYF.

Ten or more counts support this clonotype. This chain joins TRBV6-5 and TRBJ2-7, with TRBD1 matching over 7 bases. The CDR3 has 16 amino acids. Germline assignment: CDR1 MNHEY and CDR2 SVGAGI. Losses at the gene ends were 0 bases for V and 6 bases for J; bases not matched to a gene: 11. The CDR3 coding sequence is TGTGCCAGCAGTTACTCGACTCAGGGGGTCCCCCGCGAGCAGTACTTC. This gives the protein CASSYSTQGVPREQYF.

The chain uses TRBV20-1 and TRBJ1-6; 10 nucleotides align to TRBD1. CDR3 length: 16 residues. The germline CDR1 and CDR2 sequences are DFQATT and SNEGSKA (reference sequence). The V and J ends lost 0 bases and 7 bases, in that order; junction bases with no gene match: 6. The CDR3 DNA reads TGCAGTGCTAGAGATTGGGACAGGGGAACGAATTCACCCCTCCACTTT. This sequence encodes CSARDWDRGTNSPLHF.

The gene calls are TRBV3-1 and TRBJ1-3; D gene uncertain. The ends were cut back, 0 bases at V and 2 bases at J, with 2 bases in the middle. This CDR3 is built from 13 residues. The germline V gene has CDR1 LGHDT and CDR2 YNNKEL (reference sequence). This CDR3 is CASSQEAGNTIYF. Here the CDR3 DNA reads TGTGCCAGCAGCCAAGAAGCTGGAAACACCATATATTTT.

This clonotype occurred a few times. The chain links TRBV5-6 to TRBJ2-7; D unclear. CDR3 size: 11 residues. Trimming shortened V by 2 bases and J by 7 bases, and 7 bases separated the two germline ends. The germline V gene encodes CDR1 SGHDT and CDR2 YYEEEE. The CDR3 DNA is TGTGCCAGCAGCTTTATGAGGGAGCAGTACTTC. Its translation: CASSFMREQYF.

This clonotype was detected ten times or more. A read error may account for a junction end that differs from germline. The rearrangement joins TRBV7-7 to TRBJ2-2; D gene uncertain. Per the germline V gene, CDR1 is SSHAT and CDR2 is FNYEAQ (reference sequence). The CDR3 spans 12 residues. CDR3 DNA: TGTGCTAGCAGCCACGACACCGGGGAGCTGTTTTTT. Translated, it gives CASSHDTGELFF.

There are many counts of this clonotype. The rearrangement joins TRBV4-1 to TRBJ2-7; maybe TRBD1 (6 bases). With 4 bases removed from V and 3 bases from J, the gap between germline ends came to 16 bases. The germline CDR1 and CDR2 sequences are MGHRA and YSYEKL. This CDR3 is 15 amino acids long. Written as DNA, the CDR3 is TGCGCCAGCAGCCCAGGCGGGCAGGGGTTCTACGAGCAGTACTTC. It yields the protein CASSPGGQGFYEQYF.